The sequence of this TCR beta chain was determined in a study of blood T cell repertoires in COVID-19. Study overall: Acute and convalescent COVID-19 samples came from the United States, Italy and Spain.

The CDR3 consists of 16 residues. Per the germline V gene, CDR1 is MNHNS and CDR2 is SASEGT. V lost 1 base and J lost 2, with 13 bases in between. The data were produced by immunoSEQ multiplex PCR, yet TCRdb's version contains in-frame clones alone and is incomplete. The sample comprises 150,000 to 200,000 clones, more than 90% of which are singletons, and over 15% rests with the top ten. The V call is TRBV6-1, the J call TRBJ2-3, with D perhaps matching TRBD1 (6 bases). The sequenced sample consisted of peripheral blood. The clonotype comes from a man in his sixties with active or convalescent COVID-19. CDR3 nucleotide sequence: TGTGCCAGCAGTGAAGAATTGGGGGCAGCCACAGATACGCAGTATTTT. It specifies CASSEELGAATDTQYF.